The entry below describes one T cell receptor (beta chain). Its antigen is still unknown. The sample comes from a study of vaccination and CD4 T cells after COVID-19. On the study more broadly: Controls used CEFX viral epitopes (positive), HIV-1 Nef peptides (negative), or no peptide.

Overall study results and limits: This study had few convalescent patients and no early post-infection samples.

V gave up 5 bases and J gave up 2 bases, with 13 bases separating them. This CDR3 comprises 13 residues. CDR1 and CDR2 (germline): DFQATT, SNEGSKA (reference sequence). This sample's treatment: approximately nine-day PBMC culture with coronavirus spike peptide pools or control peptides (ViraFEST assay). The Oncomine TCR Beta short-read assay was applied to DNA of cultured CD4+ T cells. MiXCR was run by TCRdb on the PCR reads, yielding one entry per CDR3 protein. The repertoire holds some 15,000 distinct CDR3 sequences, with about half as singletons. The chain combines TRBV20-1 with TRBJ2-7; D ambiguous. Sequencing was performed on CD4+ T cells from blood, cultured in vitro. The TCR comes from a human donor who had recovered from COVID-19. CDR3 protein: CSARSGSTYEQYF. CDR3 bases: TGCAGTGCTCGGTCCGGCAGCACCTACGAGCAGTACTTC.